One and the same sample provided the 18 T cell receptor beta chains below, sequenced in a study of glioma-infiltrating T cells after dendritic cell vaccination. Measured with immunoSEQ multiplex PCR; TCRdb has only the in-frame clones, and not every one. Of tens of thousands of clones in the sample, roughly four fifths were seen once. Time point in this sample: after dendritic cell vaccination, including at tumor progression/relapse. The sample here was blood, taken after dendritic cell vaccination. Receptor source: a human donor with glioblastoma.

This clone was observed a few times. V and J are TRBV7-9 and TRBJ1-2; no reliable D call. Looked up from germline, CDR1 is SEHNR and CDR2 is FQNEAQ (reference sequence). V was cut by 1 base and J by 8 bases, with 14 bases left in between. This CDR3 is built from 14 residues. This CDR3 reads CASSLGGPQWGYTF. The CDR3, as DNA: TGTGCCAGCAGCTTAGGAGGGCCGCAGTGGGGCTACACCTTC.

The V and J genes are TRBV7-2 and TRBJ2-3, with 10 bases lining up with TRBD2. There are 16 residues in the CDR3. Germline CDR1 reads SGHTA; CDR2 reads FQGNSA. The junction had 4 bases not matched to a gene; V was cut back by 3 bases and J by 1 base. The CDR3 here is CASSLVAGGGTDTQYF. CDR3 DNA: TGTGCCAGCAGCTTGGTAGCGGGGGGAGGCACAGATACGCAGTATTTT.

V and J are TRBV27 and TRBJ2-3, with 11 positions matching TRBD2. The CDR3 runs to 16 residues. Germline CDR1 is MNHEY and CDR2 is SMNVEV (reference sequence). Trimming cost V 2 bases and J 6 bases; bases outside gene matches: 7. The CDR3 DNA is TGTGCCAGCAGTTTACTAGCGGGGGGCTTTGGGGATACGCAGTATTTT. This encodes CASSLLAGGFGDTQYF.

The chain recombines TRBV4-1 with TRBJ1-6; possible D gene TRBD1, 6 bases. V was clipped by 3 bases and J by 9 bases, with 18 bases between them. Looked up from germline, CDR1 is MGHRA and CDR2 is YSYEKL. The CDR3 runs 16 residues. In DNA, the CDR3 is TGCGCCAGCAGCCAGAGTTTAGGACAGCTTTTTTCACCCCTCCACTTT. Translated: CASSQSLGQLFSPLHF.

The chain links TRBV9 to TRBJ1-6; weak D call: TRBD1 (5 bases). Trimming stripped 2 bases from V and 5 bases from J, with 11 bases between. Germline-derived CDR1 and CDR2 are SGDLS and YYNGEE. The CDR3 consists of 15 residues. In DNA form, the CDR3 reads TGTGCCAGCAGCGTGCAGGGCCCCAATAATTCACCCCTCCACTTT. It encodes CASSVQGPNNSPLHF.

This sequence joins TRBV19 and TRBJ2-1, with TRBD2 as a possible D gene (6 bases). CDR1 is LNHDA, CDR2 SQIVND, per germline (reference sequence). Trimming removed 6 bases at V and 1 base at J, with 16 bases between. The CDR3 is made up of 16 amino acids. The CDR3 DNA is TGTGCCAGTAGGACTCCGGGGGACGCGTCCTACAATGAGCAGTTCTTC. Translated: CASRTPGDASYNEQFF.

This rearrangement joins TRBV7-2 to TRBJ1-3, with a weak D call TRBD1 (6 bases). V lost 5 bases and J lost 0, with 8 bases in between. The germline V gene encodes CDR1 SGHTA and CDR2 FQGNSA. The CDR3 contains 14 residues. The CDR3 sequence: CASSKDSSGNTIYF. As DNA, the CDR3 is TGTGCCAGCAGCAAGGACAGCTCTGGAAACACCATATATTTT.

This chain joins TRBV11-2 and TRBJ1-1; D is possibly TRBD1 (6 bases). Trimming shortened V by 5 bases and J by 1 base, and 14 bases separated the two germline ends. Germline V gene data show CDR1 as SGHAT and CDR2 as FQNNGV. The length of the CDR3 is 15 residues. The CDR3 sequence is CASSPGGGPNTEAFF. The DNA for the CDR3 is TGTGCCAGCAGCCCCGGCGGGGGCCCGAACACTGAAGCTTTCTTT.

This clone turned up a few times. The chain joins TRBV4-1 to TRBJ1-6; 9 positions match TRBD1. From germline, CDR1 is MGHRA and CDR2 YSYEKL. The V and J ends lost 0 bases and 7 bases, in that order; junction bases with no gene match: 4. This CDR3 has 16 amino acids. The CDR3 coding sequence is TGCGCCAGCAGCCAAGATCCCGGGACAGGGAATTCACCCCTCCACTTT. Residues: CASSQDPGTGNSPLHF.

The chain combines TRBV19 with TRBJ2-7, with a possible D match to TRBD1 (6 bases). CDR3 length: 14 residues. Per germline, CDR1 LNHDA and CDR2 SQIVND (reference sequence). V was cut by 6 bases and J by 1 base, with 13 bases left in between. CDR3 loop: CASSKDSLSYEQYF. The CDR3 coding sequence is TGTGCCAGTAGCAAGGACAGCCTATCCTACGAGCAGTACTTC. Full variable domain (rest looked up from reference TRBV19 and TRBJ2-7): DGGITQSPKYLFRKEGQNVTLSCEQNLNHDAMYWYRQDPGQGLRLIYYSQIVNDFQKGDIAEGYSVSREKKESFPLTVTSAQKNPTAFYLCASSKDSLSYEQYFGPGTRLTVT.

The CDR3 DNA reads as TGCAGCGTTGACCTGGGGGGGATAGGGGAGACCCAGTACTTC. Translating it yields CSVDLGGIGETQYF. This chain connects TRBV29-1 to TRBJ2-5; TRBD2 aligns across 7 bases. This CDR3 region has 14 residues. Germline lookup yields CDR1 SQVTM and CDR2 ANQGSEA. After removal of 3 bases from V and 5 bases from J, the junction contained 9 bases not matched to a gene.

The chain joins TRBV7-6 to TRBJ2-1; D might be TRBD2 (6 bases). V lost 1 base to trimming and J lost 6 bases, with 16 bases between them. The CDR3 covers 16 residues. Per the germline V gene, CDR1 is SGHVS and CDR2 is FNYEAQ. The DNA for the CDR3 is TGTGCCAGCAGCTTAGAGATCCGGGGAGGACTCAATGAGCAGTTCTTC. Protein: CASSLEIRGGLNEQFF. Supplemented by reference TRBV7-6 and TRBJ2-1, the full variable domain reads GAGVSQSPRYKVTKRGQDVALRCDPISGHVSLYWYRQALGQGPEFLTYFNYEAQQDKSGLPNDRFSAERPEGSISTLTIQRTEQRDSAMYRCASSLEIRGGLNEQFFGPGTRLTVL.

The chain recombines TRBV29-1 with TRBJ1-1; no reliable D call. CDR1 is SQVTM and CDR2 is ANQGSEA in the germline V gene. The CDR3 has 13 residues. The ends were cut back, 3 bases at V and 1 base at J, with 9 bases in the middle. CDR3: CSVDTGGNTEAFF. The CDR3 DNA follows: TGCAGCGTTGATACGGGAGGGAACACTGAAGCTTTCTTT.

The chain links TRBV7-2 to TRBJ2-7, with 10 bases lining up with TRBD1. This CDR3 is built from 14 residues. V lost 1 base to trimming and J lost 4 bases; unmatched junction nucleotides: 1. CDR1 is SGHTA, CDR2 FQGNSA, per germline. The DNA for the CDR3 is TGTGCCAGCAGCTTAGGGGGACAGGGGTACGAGCAGTACTTC. This codes for CASSLGGQGYEQYF.

This clone was seen a single time. The chain links TRBV29-1 to TRBJ1-1; the D is unclear. The length of the CDR3 is 12 residues. V lost 3 bases to trimming and J lost 1 base, with 6 bases between them. Germline values: CDR1 SQVTM, CDR2 ANQGSEA. CDR3 amino acids: CSVDAGNTEAFF. In DNA form, the CDR3 reads TGCAGCGTTGACGCAGGGAACACTGAAGCTTTCTTT.

The chain combines TRBV13 with TRBJ2-7; TRBD1 agrees at 8 bases. J gave up 1 base and V 4 bases, and 9 bases lay outside the gene matches. The germline gives CDR1 PRHDT, CDR2 FYEKMQ (reference sequence). This CDR3 is 16 amino acids long. CDR3: CASSSTRQGASYEQYF. The CDR3 region has the DNA TGTGCCAGCAGCTCGACACGCCAGGGGGCTTCCTACGAGCAGTACTTC.

V and J are TRBV30 and TRBJ2-5; no reliable D call. Between the trimmed V and J ends, which lost 1 base and 4 bases, there was a span of 10 bases. The length of the CDR3 is 13 residues. Germline V CDR1 and CDR2: GTSNPN, SVGIG (reference sequence). CDR3 sequence: CAWSGSNRETQYF. The CDR3 region has the DNA TGTGCCTGGAGTGGTAGTAATAGAGAGACCCAGTACTTC.

The rearrangement uses TRBV9 and TRBJ2-7, with 10 bases identical to TRBD1. This CDR3 is built from 15 residues. Trimming at V came to 4 bases and at J to 2 bases, leaving 6 bases not matched to a gene. Germline V CDR1 and CDR2: SGDLS, YYNGEE. CDR3 sequence: CASSPPDRGPYEQYF. The DNA of the CDR3 is TGTGCCAGCAGCCCACCAGACAGGGGGCCCTACGAGCAGTACTTC.